Listed below are T cell receptor beta chains from one sample, sequenced in a study of technical replicates of blood from four donors. The assay was immunoSEQ multiplex PCR, and TCRdb's table has in-frame clones only and misses some. The sample contains approximately 13,000 clones, about four fifths of which appear only once. Sequencing was carried out using PBMCs. These receptor sequences come from a human donor in good health. Each CDR3 is given with its conserved first and last residue. The D gene is left open where the match is weak. Part of the rows lack a size; the others show once, few, many or a class for expanded clones.

v_call	clone_size	j_call	d_call	cdr3_nt	cdr3_aa
TRBV5-4	NA	TRBJ2-1	TRBD2	TGTGCCAGCAGCCTAGATCCGGGACTAGCGGAATACAATGAGCAGTTCTTC	CASSLDPGLAEYNEQFF
TRBV12-5	once	TRBJ2-7	TRBD1	TGTGCTAGTGGTTTGGGGACAGGGGGATACGAGCAGTACTTC	CASGLGTGGYEQYF
TRBV14	NA	TRBJ2-7	NA	TGTGCCAGCAGCCACGGTGGCGAGCAGTACTTC	CASSHGGEQYF
TRBV18	NA	TRBJ1-2	NA	TGTGCCAGCTCACTAAATGGGGCAGGGGACGGCTACACCTTC	CASSLNGAGDGYTF
TRBV6-1	NA	TRBJ2-3	NA	TGTGCCAGCAGGTCAGGGGGAGGTTCGGATACGCAGTATTTT	CASRSGGGSDTQYF
TRBV6-1	NA	TRBJ1-5	TRBD1	TGTGCCAGCAGTGAAGCCCCTTTGGTGGACAGGGTTTATCAGCCCCAGCATTTT	CASSEAPLVDRVYQPQHF
TRBV19	NA	TRBJ1-2	NA	TGTGCCAGTAGACCGAGGGGAGGGGATGAGGGCTACACCTTC	CASRPRGGDEGYTF
TRBV4-2	NA	TRBJ2-4	TRBD2	TGTGCCAGCAGCCAAGAGACTAGCGGGAGGGGAGTCATTCAGTACTTC	CASSQETSGRGVIQYF
TRBV9	NA	TRBJ2-7	TRBD2	TGTGCCAGCAGTTCAGGGACTAGGGGACCCTACGAGCAGTACTTC	CASSSGTRGPYEQYF
TRBV30	NA	TRBJ1-5	NA	TGTGCCTGGAGTGCTCAGTGGGCGAATCAGCCCCAGCATTTT	CAWSAQWANQPQHF
TRBV28	NA	TRBJ2-3	TRBD1	TGTGCCAGCAGTAGGCCGGGACAGGGCACAGATACGCAGTATTTT	CASSRPGQGTDTQYF
TRBV28	NA	TRBJ2-1	NA	TGTGCCAGCATCCGCGAGGCGGGATACAATGAGCAGTTCTTC	CASIREAGYNEQFF
TRBV18	NA	TRBJ1-5	TRBD1	TGTGCCAGCTCACCGGGACAGGGGAGCAATCAGCCCCAGCATTTT	CASSPGQGSNQPQHF
TRBV2	NA	TRBJ2-2	NA	TGTGCCAGCAGTGAGACGGCGGTCACCGGGGAGCTGTTTTTT	CASSETAVTGELFF
TRBV5-4	NA	TRBJ2-1	TRBD2	TGTGCCAGCAGTCAGAGCGGGAGTACCTACAATGAGCAGTTCTTC	CASSQSGSTYNEQFF
TRBV5-1	few	TRBJ2-7	NA	TGCGCCAGCAGCTTGGGAGGGAACCCCTACGAGCAGTACTTC	CASSLGGNPYEQYF
TRBV6-1	NA	TRBJ1-3	TRBD1	TGTGCCAGCAGTGCGAGGACAGGGGTTGGAAACACCATATATTTT	CASSARTGVGNTIYF
TRBV6-4	NA	TRBJ1-1	NA	TGTGCCAGCAGGCCTGGGAGGGCCCCCGGGGGGACTGAAGCTTTCTTT	CASRPGRAPGGTEAFF
TRBV5-1	few	TRBJ2-1	TRBD2	TGCGCCAGCAGCTCCGCCCTGACTAGCGGGTCCTACAATGAGCAGTTCTTC	CASSSALTSGSYNEQFF
TRBV28	few	TRBJ1-1	NA	TGTGCCAGCAGAGCAGGGGAGATAAACACTGAAGCTTTCTTT	CASRAGEINTEAFF
TRBV4-1	NA	TRBJ2-1	NA	TGCGCCAGCAGCCAAGATCAGGGCTCTCATGCTTCATCCTACAATGAGCAGTTCTTC	CASSQDQGSHASSYNEQFF
TRBV5-1	NA	TRBJ2-2	NA	TGCGCCAGCAGCTTGATAGCAGGGAATACCGGGGAGCTGTTTTTT	CASSLIAGNTGELFF
TRBV6-5	NA	TRBJ2-7	NA	TGTGCCAGCAGTTACACGGACAGTTCTCCATACGAGCAGTACTTC	CASSYTDSSPYEQYF
TRBV4-2	NA	TRBJ2-1	NA	TGTGCCAGCAGCAAAGATGGTACTAGAGGCAATGAGCAGTTCTTC	CASSKDGTRGNEQFF
TRBV25-1	NA	TRBJ1-4	TRBD1	TGTGCCAGCAGTATCGGACAGGGCGGCGAAAAACTGTTTTTT	CASSIGQGGEKLFF
TRBV7-8	NA	TRBJ1-2	TRBD1	TGTGCCAGCAGCGAAGGGACAGGGCTTCACTATGGCTACACCTTC	CASSEGTGLHYGYTF
TRBV2	once	TRBJ1-1	NA	TGTGCCAGCAATGGCAGGGCGAACACTGAAGCTTTCTTT	CASNGRANTEAFF
TRBV6-5	NA	TRBJ2-7	NA	TGTGCCAGCAGTTACGCGGGGGCCGAGCAGTACTTC	CASSYAGAEQYF
TRBV2	NA	TRBJ2-3	NA	TGTGCCAGCAGTGTAGTTCGAAGAGATACGCAGTATTTT	CASSVVRRDTQYF
TRBV6-1	NA	TRBJ2-2	NA	TGTGCCAGCAGAGGACTACCGAACACCGGGGAGCTGTTTTTT	CASRGLPNTGELFF
TRBV10-1	NA	TRBJ2-3	TRBD2	TGCGCCAGCAGTGATGCGGGAGGTACAGATACGCAGTATTTT	CASSDAGGTDTQYF
TRBV4-1	NA	TRBJ2-3	TRBD2	TGCGCCAGCAGCCAACATGGCGCTAGCGGAGGTAGGGGAGATACGCAGTATTTT	CASSQHGASGGRGDTQYF
TRBV9	NA	TRBJ2-7	TRBD1	TGTGCCAGCAGCGGCCAGACAGGGCAAGGCTCCTACGAGCAGTACTTC	CASSGQTGQGSYEQYF
TRBV29-1	once	TRBJ2-1	TRBD2	TGCAGCGTGGGGACTAGCCATAATGAGCAGTTCTTC	CSVGTSHNEQFF
TRBV5-1	NA	TRBJ2-7	TRBD1	TGCGCCAGCAGCGCCGGACAGGGGCTTTCCTACGAGCAGTACTTC	CASSAGQGLSYEQYF
TRBV2	NA	TRBJ2-7	TRBD2	TGTGCCATCGGGACTAGCGGGAGAAGGGGCTACGAGCAGTACTTC	CAIGTSGRRGYEQYF
TRBV28	NA	TRBJ1-1	TRBD1	TGTGCCAGCAGTTTATATGGGACAGGGCCTATGAACACTGAAGCTTTCTTT	CASSLYGTGPMNTEAFF
TRBV5-1	NA	TRBJ2-3	NA	TGCGCCAGCAGCTTGGTGGTCGGGAGTGGTACAGATACGCAGTATTTT	CASSLVVGSGTDTQYF
TRBV6-6	NA	TRBJ1-2	TRBD1	TGTGCCAGCAGTCGCCGACAGGGGAACTATGGCTACACCTTC	CASSRRQGNYGYTF
TRBV10-1	NA	TRBJ2-1	NA	TGCGCCAGCTTTTACCTTCGGGGTACTTACAATGAGCAGTTCTTC	CASFYLRGTYNEQFF
TRBV6-5	NA	TRBJ1-2	TRBD1	TGTGCCAGCAGTTACGGACAGGGGTTTGGCTACACCTTC	CASSYGQGFGYTF
TRBV2	NA	TRBJ1-1	NA	TGTGCCAGCAGTGAAAGGGGGGGGAAGAACACTGAAGCTTTCTTT	CASSERGGKNTEAFF
TRBV11-3	few	TRBJ2-2	TRBD1	TGTGCCAGCAGTCGAAATCAGGGGGCCGGGGAGCTGTTTTTT	CASSRNQGAGELFF
TRBV7-9	NA	TRBJ2-1	NA	TGTGCCAGCAGCTTAGGTTGGGGGGGGCGGCGGGACAATGAGCAGTTCTTC	CASSLGWGGRRDNEQFF
TRBV6-6	once	TRBJ1-3	TRBD1	TGTGCCAGCAGTCCAGGACAGGGCGTGGGAAACACCATATATTTT	CASSPGQGVGNTIYF
TRBV18	NA	TRBJ2-7	TRBD2	TGTGCCAGCTCACCACGGTCGGGAGGAAACCACCACGAGCAGTACTTC	CASSPRSGGNHHEQYF
TRBV4-1	few	TRBJ2-1	NA	TGCGCCAGCAGCCAAGGTTATCCGGGTCCCTCCTACAATGAGCAGTTCTTC	CASSQGYPGPSYNEQFF
TRBV18	NA	TRBJ1-5	TRBD1	TGTGCCAGCTCACCGGGACAGGGGGCTAGAAATCAGCCCCAGCATTTT	CASSPGQGARNQPQHF
TRBV6-5	NA	TRBJ1-5	NA	TGTGCCAGCAGTTCGCCTCGGGGAGTTTCCAATCAGCCCCAGCATTTT	CASSSPRGVSNQPQHF
TRBV18	NA	TRBJ1-5	TRBD1	TGTGCCAGCTCACCGGGACAGAGCAATCAGCCCCAGCATTTT	CASSPGQSNQPQHF
TRBV30	once	TRBJ1-4	TRBD1	TGTGCCTGGAGGGTACAGGGGATGGAAAAACTGTTTTTT	CAWRVQGMEKLFF
TRBV7-3	NA	TRBJ2-6	NA	TGTGCCAGCAGCTTAAGTCCGGGTGGTGGGGCCAACGTCCTGACTTTC	CASSLSPGGGANVLTF
TRBV4-2	NA	TRBJ2-7	TRBD2	TGTGCCAGCAGTCAACGGGAGGGACCCTACGAGCAGTACTTC	CASSQREGPYEQYF